This entry features one TCR beta chain sequence. This sample is part of a study of blood T cell repertoires in COVID-19. Study information: COVID-19 samples collected from the United States, Italy and Spain covered acute and convalescent phases. The cDNA or gDNA used as material had been derived from T cells, B-cell-depleted T cells, or PBMCs.

In the original processing: Cell counts per sample came from amplifying reference gene primers. Some clones are missing from TCRdb's copy, which holds only in-frame ones; the method was immunoSEQ multiplex PCR. The V and J calls and clone size come from that table; D and trimming were worked out from the DNA. The sample shows about 200,000 clones, more than 60% of them seen only once. The sequence was collected from a man aged 45-65 years who had recovered from COVID-19. Sequenced: peripheral blood.

The CDR3, as DNA: TGTGCCAGCAGCCCCGACAGGGGCCCAGAAAAACTGTTTTTT. Translated: CASSPDRGPEKLFF. The chain links TRBV9 to TRBJ1-4, with 8 bases lining up with TRBD1. J gave up 8 bases and V 4 bases, and 7 bases lay outside the gene matches. The CDR3 is 14 amino acids. Germline V gene lookup returns CDR1 SGDLS and CDR2 YYNGEE.